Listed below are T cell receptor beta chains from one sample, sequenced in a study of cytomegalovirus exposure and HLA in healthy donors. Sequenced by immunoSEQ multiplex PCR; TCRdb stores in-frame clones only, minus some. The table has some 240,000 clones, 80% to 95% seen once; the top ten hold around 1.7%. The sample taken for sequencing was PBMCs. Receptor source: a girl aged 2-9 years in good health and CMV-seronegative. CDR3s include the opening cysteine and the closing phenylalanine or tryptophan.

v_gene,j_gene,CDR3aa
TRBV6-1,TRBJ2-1,CASSEHPPYNEQFF
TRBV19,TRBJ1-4,CATHGRGINEKLFF
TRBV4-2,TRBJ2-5,CASSQGGLAVRETQYF
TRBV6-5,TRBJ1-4,CASSYDWTNEKLFF
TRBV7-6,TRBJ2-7,CASSRGWGYEQYF
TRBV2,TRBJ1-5,CASRQQGYSQPQHF
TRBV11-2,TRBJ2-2,CASSLGVGAGSTGELFF
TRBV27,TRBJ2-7,CASSPTIRYEQYF
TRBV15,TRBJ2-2,CATSRDFEFGTGVAGELFF
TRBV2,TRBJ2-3,CASSGSGLAGATDTQYF
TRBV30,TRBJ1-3,CAWSVNSPPGNTIYF
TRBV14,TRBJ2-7,CASSEQPTGSYEQYF
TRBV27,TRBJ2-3,CASRATAISYTDTQYF
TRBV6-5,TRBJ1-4,CASSYSRGANEKLFF
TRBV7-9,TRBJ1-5,CASSPWGDHQPQHF
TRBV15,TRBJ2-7,CATSNLGQGIHEQYF
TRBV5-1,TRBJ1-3,CASTRGQDSGNTIYF
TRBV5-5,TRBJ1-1,CASSQTGFEAFF
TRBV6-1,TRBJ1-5,CASSGQGGSQPQHF
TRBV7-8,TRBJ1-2,CASSLGGRGYGYTF
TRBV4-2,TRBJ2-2,CASSHRGGGTGELFF
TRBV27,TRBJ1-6,CASRGKGNFYNSPLHF
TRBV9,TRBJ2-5,CASSVGIADQGETQYF
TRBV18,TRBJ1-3,CASSPQGVGNTIYF
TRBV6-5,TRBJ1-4,CASSYGGQSNEKLFF
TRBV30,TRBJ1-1,CAFTPGTEAFF
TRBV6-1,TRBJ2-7,CASSPLGGSLFEQYF
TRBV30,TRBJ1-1,CAWSVVARGTEAFF
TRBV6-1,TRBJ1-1,CASSPVGLDTEAFF
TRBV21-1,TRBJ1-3,CASSKFRGRGNTIYF
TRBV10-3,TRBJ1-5,CAISESSGQGRLGNQPQHF
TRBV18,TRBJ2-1,CASSPVSAGSYNEQFF
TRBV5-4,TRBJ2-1,CASFGLGRFF
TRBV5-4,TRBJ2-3,CASSQSGITDTQYF
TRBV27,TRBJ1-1,CASNYGTPGENTEAFF
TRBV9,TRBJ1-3,CASSREGQKNTIYF
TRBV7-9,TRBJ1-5,CSSSLDQQPQHF
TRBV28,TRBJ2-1,CASSSGQAGDNEQFF
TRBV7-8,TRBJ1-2,CTSSTRRQNVYGYTF
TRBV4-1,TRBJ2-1,CASSQGDEREEQFF
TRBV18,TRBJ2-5,CASSRSWGEETQYF
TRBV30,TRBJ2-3,CAWSGGTGGTSTDTQYF
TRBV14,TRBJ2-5,CASSQGIGRGETQYF
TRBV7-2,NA,CASSGRDSYEQYF
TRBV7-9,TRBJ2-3,CASSPYRDRGGADTQYF
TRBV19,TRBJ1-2,CASSIFGQGDYGYTF
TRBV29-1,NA,CSVDIDRGHYEQYF
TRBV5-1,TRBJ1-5,CASSLGGLDNQPQHF
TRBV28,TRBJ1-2,CASSLRRGGYTF
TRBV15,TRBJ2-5,CATSGRGYQETQYF
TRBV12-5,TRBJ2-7,CASGLVLGSSYEQYF
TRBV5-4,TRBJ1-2,CASSLDSRNYGYTF
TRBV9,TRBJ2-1,CASSVPSRKDEQFF
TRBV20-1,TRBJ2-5,CSGSQETQYF
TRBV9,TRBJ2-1,CASSVGGEARYNEQFF
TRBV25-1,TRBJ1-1,CASRQGTGLDTEAFF
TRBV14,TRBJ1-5,CASSQDINQPQHF
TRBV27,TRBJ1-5,CASSLWPGRNQPQHF
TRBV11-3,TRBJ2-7,CASSILLRGRGENF
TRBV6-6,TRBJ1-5,CASSQTGAGDNQPQHF